This T cell receptor beta chain was recorded in a study of type 1 and type 2 diabetes patients. General study results and limits: Some T1D-only expanded clones might appear in more T2D or control samples. Type 1 diabetes repertoires were significantly less diverse than type 2 diabetes ones.

This clonotype occurred a few times. Its antigen is unidentified. Germline CDR1 is MNHNY and CDR2 is SVGAGI (reference sequence). The CDR3 loop spans 16 amino acids. Trimming took off 0 bases at V and 3 bases at J, with 15 bases between the two ends. Peripheral blood, 9.5 to 10 milliliters per participant, was collected. The PCR template was genomic DNA. The TCR beta CDR3 region was amplified using 30 forward and 13 reverse primers. TCRdb re-derived calls from the multiplex PCR reads in MiXCR, one entry per CDR3 protein. The sample holds under 300,000 distinct CDR3 sequences; roughly 50% are singletons and the top ten take roughly 15%.

Sequencing was carried out using peripheral blood mononuclear cells (PBMCs). The J gene is TRBJ2-7, the V gene TRBV6-6, with TRBD1 as a possible D gene (6 bases). The origin of this receptor is a young man with type 2 diabetes. The CDR3 bases are TGTGCCAGCAGTTACTCGTCGGGACATTTAATCTACGAGCAGTACTTC. It yields the protein CASSYSSGHLIYEQYF.